These T cell receptor beta chains were read from a single sample in a study of blood T cell repertoires in COVID-19. Generated by immunoSEQ multiplex PCR, the TCRdb table keeps only in-frame clones and is missing some. The sample holds around 150,000 clones, approximately 81% seen once. The sample consisted of peripheral blood. All receptors derive from a human donor with acute or convalescent COVID-19. The donor label of this sample is uncertain. Both conserved end residues are part of each CDR3. A D gene is named only where the DNA matches it firmly. Clone size is shown for a subset of rows, as once, few, many or a class of expanded clone.

TRBV25-1,-,-,TRBJ1-6,TGTGCCAGCAGTGTGTCAGGGCGCAATTCACCCCTCCACTTT,CASSVSGRNSPLHF
TRBV7-9,-,-,TRBJ2-7,TGTGCCAGCAGCCGTTCCGGGTCAATAGCAAACGAGCAGTACTTC,CASSRSGSIANEQYF
TRBV6-5,-,-,TRBJ1-6,TGTGCCAGCAGTTACTCGGCGGGCTCCTATAATTCACCCCTCCACTTT,CASSYSAGSYNSPLHF
TRBV7-2,TRBD1,-,TRBJ1-2,TGTGCCAGCAGCTTCAGGGGGTTCGGCTATGGCTACACCTTC,CASSFRGFGYGYTF
TRBV18,-,-,TRBJ1-2,TGTGCCAGCTCACCAGACTTTAACTATGGCTACACCTTC,CASSPDFNYGYTF
TRBV19,-,-,TRBJ2-7,TGTGCCAGTAGTATCCGGGTCGAAAGGCCCGGCGAGCAGTACTTC,CASSIRVERPGEQYF
TRBV13,-,-,TRBJ1-2,TGTGCCAGCAGCATCGGGGGGAACTATGGCTACACCTTC,CASSIGGNYGYTF
TRBV28,-,-,TRBJ2-5,TGTGCCAGCAGTTATATTCTCATGGGAGACACTCAAGAGACCCAGTACTTC,CASSYILMGDTQETQYF
TRBV18,-,-,TRBJ1-5,TGTGCCAGCTCACCACGAATAGGGGACATGCATCAGCCCCAGCATTTT,CASSPRIGDMHQPQHF
TRBV5-1,-,-,TRBJ2-2,TGCGCCAGCAGCTTAGGGGCCAAGAACACCGGGGAGCTGTTTTTT,CASSLGAKNTGELFF
TRBV5-6,-,once,TRBJ1-3,TGTGCCAGCAGCACCAGGGGAATAAAAGGAAACACCATATATTTT,CASSTRGIKGNTIYF
TRBV7-6,TRBD2,few,TRBJ2-1,TGTGCCAGCAGCTTATACGCGGGGGGGGGCGTTGTCAATGAGCAGTTCTTC,CASSLYAGGGVVNEQFF
TRBV7-3,TRBD1,-,TRBJ2-5,TGTGCCAGCAGCTTTTCGAGGGGGCTTGAGACCCAGTACTTC,CASSFSRGLETQYF
TRBV28,-,-,TRBJ2-7,TGTGCCAGCAGTGACCCAGGGACACCAACCTACGAGCAGTACTTC,CASSDPGTPTYEQYF
TRBV9,-,-,TRBJ1-2,TGTGCCAGCAGCGTAGGGTGGGCGCCCACCCTCTATGGCTACACCTTC,CASSVGWAPTLYGYTF
TRBV18,-,-,TRBJ1-1,TGTGCCAGCTCACAGGCAAAAGAGGGCACTGAAGCTTTCTTT,CASSQAKEGTEAFF
TRBV29-1,TRBD1,-,TRBJ1-2,TGCAGCGTCCCACCGGGACAGGGATATGGCTACACCTTC,CSVPPGQGYGYTF
TRBV6-6,TRBD1,-,TRBJ1-5,TGTGCCAGCAGATGGGACAGTAGCAATCAGCCCCAGCATTTT,CASRWDSSNQPQHF
TRBV10-2,TRBD1,-,TRBJ1-5,TGCGCCACCACCGGACAGGGCGGTCAGCCCCAGCATTTT,CATTGQGGQPQHF
TRBV18,TRBD1,-,TRBJ1-2,TGTGCCAGCTCACCCAGCGGACAGGGTGGTAACTATGGCTACACCTTC,CASSPSGQGGNYGYTF
TRBV20-1,-,-,TRBJ1-2,TGCAGTGCTAAACAGATGTATGGCTACACCTTC,CSAKQMYGYTF
TRBV19,TRBD1,-,TRBJ1-2,TGTGCCAGTAGTATAGGGCAGACAGGGGTCTATGGCTACACCTTC,CASSIGQTGVYGYTF
TRBV19,-,-,TRBJ1-2,TGTGCCAGTAGTATAAACAGACAAGCCTATGGCTACACCTTC,CASSINRQAYGYTF
TRBV7-2,TRBD1,-,TRBJ1-3,TGTGCCAGCAGCCCCGACAGGGCTGGAAACACCATATATTTT,CASSPDRAGNTIYF
TRBV13,TRBD1,-,TRBJ2-3,TGTGCCAGCAGCTTAGGCCGCGGCAGGGGGACAGATACGCAGTATTTT,CASSLGRGRGTDTQYF
TRBV15,TRBD1,-,TRBJ1-3,TGTGCCACCAGCAGAGATCTCCCGCGACAGGGGAGCGGAAACACCATATATTTT,CATSRDLPRQGSGNTIYF
TRBV28,-,-,TRBJ1-2,TGTGCCAGCAGTTTGGCGTTGACAGGTGCCGGCTACACCTTC,CASSLALTGAGYTF
TRBV19,TRBD2,-,TRBJ2-1,TGTGCCAGTAGAAAAGCGGGGACTACCTACAATGAGCAGTTCTTC,CASRKAGTTYNEQFF
TRBV7-3,TRBD1,-,TRBJ1-6,TGTGCCAGCAGCTCGACAGGGGTTAATTCACCCCTCCACTTT,CASSSTGVNSPLHF
TRBV7-3,-,-,TRBJ2-5,TGTGCCAGCAGCTTAACGGGAGGGGGAGGGGAGACCCAGTACTTC,CASSLTGGGGETQYF
TRBV11-2,TRBD2,few,TRBJ2-1,TGTGCCAGCTCAACCATGCGGGCTAGCGGGGGGTCAGTTTATGAGCAGTTCTTC,CASSTMRASGGSVYEQFF
TRBV7-3,-,few,TRBJ2-3,TGTGCCAGCAGCTTAAGTAGCGTCAGCACAGATACGCAGTATTTT,CASSLSSVSTDTQYF
TRBV18,-,-,TRBJ1-1,TGTGCCAGCTCACCGGCATGGACTGAAGCTTTCTTT,CASSPAWTEAFF
TRBV6-1,-,-,TRBJ2-5,TGTGCCAGCAGTGAAGCAAGCCCGTCCCTAGAGACCCAGTACTTC,CASSEASPSLETQYF
TRBV4-2,TRBD2,-,TRBJ2-5,TGTGCCAGCAGCCATGGGACTAGCGGACAGCAAGAGACCCAGTACTTC,CASSHGTSGQQETQYF
TRBV18,-,-,TRBJ1-1,TGTGCCAGCTCCTCACAGAAGATGAACACTGAAGCTTTCTTT,CASSSQKMNTEAFF
TRBV5-1,-,-,TRBJ2-7,TGCGCCAGCAGCTTTTCGGGAGAATCCTACGAGCAGTACTTC,CASSFSGESYEQYF
TRBV30,-,-,TRBJ1-2,TGTGCCTGGCACCCCCAAACTGCGGGAGGCTACACCTTC,CAWHPQTAGGYTF
TRBV7-9,TRBD2,-,TRBJ2-5,TGTGCCAGCAGCTTAGTACGTCCGGGGGGAGAGACCCAGTACTTC,CASSLVRPGGETQYF
TRBV27,TRBD1,-,TRBJ1-1,TGTGCCAGCACCCCCAACAGGGGAATAGGGACTGAAGCTTTCTTT,CASTPNRGIGTEAFF
TRBV25-1,TRBD2,-,TRBJ2-5,TGTGCCAGCAGTCGGGTACGGGGGGAGGGAGAGACCCAGTACTTC,CASSRVRGEGETQYF
TRBV9,TRBD1,-,TRBJ1-6,TGTGCCAGCAGCACTCGGACAGGGGGAAATAATTCACCCCTCCACTTT,CASSTRTGGNNSPLHF
TRBV6-6,TRBD1,-,TRBJ1-2,TGTGCCAGCAGTTCGACCGGGACAGGGGGCGTCTATGGCTACACCTTC,CASSSTGTGGVYGYTF
TRBV5-1,TRBD1,-,TRBJ1-2,TGCGCCAGCAGCATGGGACAGGGGCCCTATGGCTACACCTTC,CASSMGQGPYGYTF
TRBV15,-,-,TRBJ1-4,TGTGCCACCAGCGCCCCATGGAGAGGTGAAAAACTGTTTTTT,CATSAPWRGEKLFF
TRBV3-1/TRBV3-2,-,-,TRBJ1-6,TGTGCCAGCAGCCAAGGAGGGTCCGGGGGAGGGAGCTCCTATAATTCACCCCTCCACTTT,CASSQGGSGGGSSYNSPLHF
TRBV10-1,TRBD1,-,TRBJ1-4,TGCGCCAGCGTTAACCGGGACAGAGGGGGCGAAAAACTGTTTTTT,CASVNRDRGGEKLFF
TRBV3-1/TRBV3-2,TRBD1,-,TRBJ1-4,TGTGCCAGCAGCCAAGAGGGACAGGGGATCCATGAACCTGGAAAACTGTTTTTT,CASSQEGQGIHEPGKLFF
TRBV3-1/TRBV3-2,-,-,TRBJ2-3,TGTGCCAGCGCGGTGGGAGATACGCAGTATTTT,CASAVGDTQYF
TRBV2,TRBD1,few,TRBJ2-2,TGTGCCAGCACTGGTCCCATAATACAGGGGGCCTTGGCGAACACCGGGGAGCTGTTTTTT,CASTGPIIQGALANTGELFF
TRBV3-1/TRBV3-2,TRBD1,-,TRBJ1-2,TGTGCCAGCAGCCAAGATCTATCAGGGGGCTATGGCTACACCTTC,CASSQDLSGGYGYTF
TRBV19,-,-,TRBJ1-3,TGTGCCAGTAGGGTCGGTTTTGGAAACACCATATATTTT,CASRVGFGNTIYF
TRBV20-1,-,-,TRBJ1-5,TGCAGTGCTAGTAGGCAGACAAGCAACAATCAGCCCCAGCATTTT,CSASRQTSNNQPQHF
TRBV13,-,-,TRBJ2-1,TGTGCCAGCAGCCCCTCGGGGATCCCTTCTAATGAGCAGTTCTTC,CASSPSGIPSNEQFF
TRBV10-3,TRBD1,-,TRBJ2-7,TGTGCCATCAGTGAGTCACACAGGGGGGTCTACGAGCAGTACTTC,CAISESHRGVYEQYF
TRBV7-3,TRBD1,-,TRBJ2-6,TGTGCCAGCAGCTTAAGGGACAGACCCTCTGGGGCCAACGTCCTGACTTTC,CASSLRDRPSGANVLTF
TRBV24-1,-,once,TRBJ2-1,TGTGCCACCAGTGATGCCGGGACTTCGGCTCATGAGCAGTTCTTC,CATSDAGTSAHEQFF